The 9 T cell receptor beta chains given below trace back to one sample, sequenced in a study of OX40 agonist ivuxolimab in advanced cancers. Libraries were prepared by immunoSEQ multiplex PCR; TCRdb keeps only in-frame clonotypes and omits some of them. Of some 97,000 clones listed, 90% are singletons. This sample comprised CD4+ or CD8+ T cells sorted from blood, obtained in a trial of the OX40 agonist ivuxolimab. The receptors derive from an adult with an advanced solid tumor such as melanoma, head and neck, liver or kidney cancer.

J is TRBJ2-7 and V is TRBV28; D not certain. CDR1 and CDR2 from the germline V gene are MDHEN and SYDVKM. The CDR3 is made up of 14 amino acids. V gave up 0 bases and J gave up 2 bases, with 8 bases separating them. CDR3 in amino acids: CASSLWQAAYEQYF. The CDR3 bases are TGTGCCAGCAGTTTATGGCAGGCTGCCTACGAGCAGTACTTC.

The V and J genes are TRBV7-6 and TRBJ2-1; 16 nucleotides match TRBD2. Germline CDR1 SGHVS, CDR2 FNYEAQ. The V segment lost 4 bases and the J segment 5 bases; nucleotides outside the gene matches: 8. This CDR3 has 18 amino acids. CDR3 protein: CASSSSGTSGRANNEQFF. In DNA, the CDR3 is TGTGCCAGCAGCTCTTCAGGGACTAGCGGGAGGGCAAACAATGAGCAGTTCTTC. The variable domain in full, with the rest retrieved from reference TRBV7-6 and TRBJ2-1, is GAGVSQSPRYKVTKRGQDVALRCDPISGHVSLYWYRQALGQGPEFLTYFNYEAQQDKSGLPNDRFSAERPEGSISTLTIQRTEQRDSAMYRCASSSSGTSGRANNEQFFGPGTRLTVL.

The chain is built from TRBV7-2 and TRBJ2-1; 7 bases are shared with TRBD2. The CDR3 is 15 residues long. With 5 bases clipped from V and 0 bases from J, the junction kept 4 bases outside the gene matches. Per the germline V gene, CDR1 is SGHTA and CDR2 is FQGNSA. The CDR3 reads CASSVSGLSYNEQFF. CDR3 DNA sequence: TGTGCCAGCAGCGTTAGCGGGCTCTCCTACAATGAGCAGTTCTTC.

CDR3 sequence reads: CASTPGRVWDEQFF. For the CDR3, the DNA is TGTGCCAGCACCCCTGGTCGGGTTTGGGATGAGCAGTTCTTC. The chain joins TRBV28 to TRBJ2-1; no reliable D call. With 7 bases removed from V and 8 bases from J, the gap between germline ends came to 18 bases. CDR3 size: 14 residues. Germline V gene lookup returns CDR1 MDHEN and CDR2 SYDVKM.

The rearrangement uses TRBV15 and TRBJ2-5; TRBD1 matches at 8 bases. Germline V gives CDR1 LNHNV, CDR2 YYDKDF (reference sequence). V gave up 8 bases and J gave up 5 bases; unmatched junction bases: 10. The CDR3 sequence is 14 residues long. The CDR3 region is CATGGQGARETQYF. The CDR3 DNA reads as TGTGCCACCGGGGGGCAGGGGGCTCGGGAGACCCAGTACTTC.

The genes are TRBV18 and TRBJ2-7, with no clear D. In germline, CDR1 is KGHSH, CDR2 LQKENI. V lost 2 bases and J lost 1, with 9 bases in between. There are 14 residues in the CDR3. CDR3 bases: TGTGCCAGCTCACCAACCTCCGGGTCCTACGAGCAGTACTTC. Protein: CASSPTSGSYEQYF.

This chain uses TRBV28 with TRBJ2-7, with 7 positions matching TRBD2. Germline loops: CDR1 MDHEN, CDR2 SYDVKM. Trimming at V came to 2 bases and at J to 4 bases, leaving 8 bases not matched to a gene. CDR3 size: 15 residues. The CDR3 protein is CASSLASAGDYEQYF. As DNA, the CDR3 is TGTGCCAGCAGTTTAGCTAGCGCGGGGGATTACGAGCAGTACTTC.

This clone was recorded once. V usage is TRBV7-2 and J usage is TRBJ2-7, with TRBD2 as a possible D gene (6 bases). V shed 1 base and J shed 1 base, with 14 bases lying between them. This CDR3 is built from 16 residues. CDR1 and CDR2 (germline): SGHTA, FQGNSA. In DNA form, the CDR3 reads TGTGCCAGCAGCTTAGTAGGGAGGACGGAATCCTACGAGCAGTACTTC. Amino acid sequence: CASSLVGRTESYEQYF.

CDR3 DNA sequence: TGCAGTGCTAGGATCGACACCACGCAGTATTTT. Translating it yields CSARIDTTQYF. The V call is TRBV20-1, the J call TRBJ2-3; no clear D gene. Per germline, CDR1 DFQATT and CDR2 SNEGSKA (reference sequence). Between the trimmed V and J ends, which lost 3 bases and 9 bases, there was a span of 10 bases. The CDR3 consists of 11 residues.